Listed here is a single T cell receptor (beta chain). The CDR3 loop spans 14 amino acids. V shed 0 bases and J shed 10 bases, with 15 bases lying between them. Germline lookup yields CDR1 LGHDT and CDR2 YNNKEL (reference sequence). Each CDR3 protein gets one entry after TCRdb re-called the 5' RACE reads with MiXCR. The repertoire holds approximately 31,000 distinct CDR3 sequences, with roughly 24% as singletons. The source material was naive CD4+ T cells sorted from a lymph node. Subset: naive CD4+ T cells, CD4+CD45RA+CD25-. This rearrangement joins TRBV3-1 to TRBJ1-1; tentative D call: TRBD1 (5 bases). The TCR was taken from a female donor with breast cancer. This CDR3 reads CASSQDWQGVTAFF. CDR3 sequence (DNA): TGTGCCAGCAGCCAAGATTGGCAGGGAGTGACAGCTTTCTTT.